This T cell receptor beta chain stems from a study of graft-versus-host responses after intestinal transplantation. CDR3 length: 14 residues. Germline V gene sequence: CDR1 MNHNS, CDR2 SASEGT. Trimming took off 5 bases at V and 0 bases at J, with 8 bases between the two ends. A note on this clone: Antigen specificity is unknown.

Data came from immunoSEQ multiplex PCR; TCRdb stores just in-frame clones and leaves some out. Of around 100,000 clones listed, less than 90% are singletons. This clonotype originated in a human donor who was the organ donor for an intestinal transplant. The V and J genes are TRBV6-1 and TRBJ2-1; D may be TRBD1 or TRBD2 (5 bases each). The sequencing used unstimulated CD4+ T cells sorted from spleen or lymph node cells, collected before transplant. CDR3 bases: TGTGCCAGCAGTCCGGGGACCTCCTACAATGAGCAGTTCTTC. Translating it yields CASSPGTSYNEQFF.